This TCR beta chain was documented in a study of blood T cells in healthy people across ages. Study summary: About one barcoded beta molecule per two T cells came from capture by template switching. General study results and limits: Diversity of TCR beta per million T cells declined in a roughly linear way with age. A greater number of naive CD4+ cells and higher diversity distinguished long-lived donors from aged donors.

Notes on this clonotype: The antigen is not known. This may stem from a read error, because a much larger clone lies one nucleotide away.

Isolated PBMCs totaled at least 6 million in each sample. For the second PCR, which ran for roughly 7 to 11 cycles, a sample-barcoded 5' primer and a J-beta primer mix were used. TCRdb re-analysed the 5' RACE reads in MiXCR, keeping a single row per CDR3 protein. Found here are around 1,500,000 distinct CDR3 sequences, about 28% of them singletons; the top ten hold roughly 8%. The germline gives CDR1 SGHVS, CDR2 FNYEAQ. The CDR3 contains 16 residues. Trimming took 11 bases from V and 5 from J; bases not matched to a gene: 11. This sequence was found in a woman aged 30 to 39 in good health. The material sequenced was blood. V and J are TRBV7-6 and TRBJ2-3; 15 bases map to TRBD2. The CDR3 DNA reads TGTGCCGGCACGTCGGGACTAGCGGGAGGAGGAGATACGCAGTATTTT. Protein product: CAGTSGLAGGGDTQYF.